The 22 T cell receptor beta chains presented below share a single source sample, sequenced in a study of beta chain features in type 1 diabetes. General study points: Patients with Type 1 diabetes showed moderately but significantly shorter TCRB CDR3s in all four CD4+ subsets.

Expressed TCRB transcripts were sequenced because the entire RNA isolate underwent reverse transcription. The protocol was immunoSEQ multiplex PCR, while the TCRdb copy is restricted to in-frame clones and leaves out a portion. Among roughly 700,000 clones listed, about an eighth were seen once. Which antigens these TCRs recognize remains unknown. Source material: naive CD4+ T cells from blood. The receptors come from a man aged 18 to 30 with type 1 diabetes.

The chain links TRBV7-2 to TRBJ2-5, with 9 bases matching TRBD2. V gave up 3 bases and J gave up 4 bases; unmatched junction bases: 3. The length of the CDR3 is 14 residues. Looked up from germline, CDR1 is SGHTA and CDR2 is FQGNSA. This chain's CDR3 is CASSFSGGPETQYF. The CDR3 nucleotides read TGTGCCAGCAGCTTCAGCGGGGGGCCAGAGACCCAGTACTTC.

V and J are TRBV10-3 and TRBJ1-1, with D possibly matching TRBD1 (5 bases). This CDR3 is 15 amino acids long. Trimming cost V 0 bases and J 2 bases, with 10 bases left between them. Germline-derived CDR1 and CDR2 are ENHRY and SYGVKD. CDR3 amino acids: CAISESHGGNTEAFF. CDR3 coding DNA: TGTGCCATCAGTGAGTCGCACGGGGGAAACACTGAAGCTTTCTTT.

This clone was observed a few times. The chain joins TRBV4-1 to TRBJ2-2; tentatively, D is TRBD2 (5 bases). The germline V and J ends were trimmed by 3 bases and 3 bases, with 14 bases remaining between them. The CDR3 runs to 16 residues. Per germline, CDR1 MGHRA and CDR2 YSYEKL. CDR3 coding DNA: TGCGCCAGCAGCCAGAGGAGAGGGATGGACACCGGGGAGCTGTTTTTT. Amino acid sequence: CASSQRRGMDTGELFF.

This clone was observed a few times. J is TRBJ1-5 and V is TRBV21-1; the table's D call of TRBD1 was not tested on the DNA. TRBV21-1 is an annotated pseudogene. The CDR3 covers 10 residues. Here the CDR3 DNA reads TGTGCCAAGACAGGGCCGCCCCAGCATTTT. Translated: CAKTGPPQHF.

This CDR3 reads CASSKAWTRDRSYEQYF. The CDR3 bases are TGTGCCAGCAGCAAGGCTTGGACTCGGGACAGGTCCTACGAGCAGTACTTC. The chain uses TRBV21-1 and TRBJ2-7; the table's D call of TRBD1 was not tested on the DNA. TRBV21-1 is deemed a pseudogene. This CDR3 has 17 amino acids.

This sequence joins TRBV7-9 and TRBJ2-1; 10 positions agree with TRBD1. The CDR3 spans 14 residues. Germline loops: CDR1 SEHNR, CDR2 FQNEAQ (reference sequence). J was trimmed by 1 base and V by 7 bases; bases with no gene match: 1. CDR3 in DNA: TGTGCCAGCATGGACAGGGGGTCCTACAATGAGCAGTTCTTC. The encoded protein is CASMDRGSYNEQFF.

This clone was picked up a small number of times. The J gene is TRBJ2-4, the V gene TRBV28; D perhaps matches TRBD1 (6 bases). This CDR3 region has 14 residues. Trimming pared 6 bases from V and 6 bases from J, leaving 15 bases between. Germline V lookup: CDR1 MDHEN, CDR2 SYDVKM. CDR3 bases: TGTGCCAGCAGAAATAGGGGGAATGTAAACATTCAGTACTTC. As protein: CASRNRGNVNIQYF.

This clone was observed a few times. V is TRBV7-2 and J is TRBJ2-1; 7 bases are a match to TRBD1. The CDR3 loop spans 14 amino acids. CDR1 and CDR2 from the germline V gene are SGHTA and FQGNSA. V dropped 6 bases and J dropped 1; count of bases not matched to a gene: 3. The CDR3 DNA is TGTGCCAGCAGATCAGGGGGATCCTACAATGAGCAGTTCTTC. Translated, it gives CASRSGGSYNEQFF.

This rearrangement joins TRBV4-1 to TRBJ2-5; 9 bases align to TRBD2. The CDR3 runs to 17 residues. Trimming at V came to 1 base and at J to 5 bases, leaving 11 bases not matched to a gene. The V gene's germline CDR1 is MGHRA and CDR2 YSYEKL. CDR3 sequence (DNA): TGCGCCAGCAGCCAAGGTGTTGCGGGGGGGCCACGGGAGACCCAGTACTTC. Amino acid sequence: CASSQGVAGGPRETQYF.

This clone was seen a few times. The V call is TRBV7-8, the J call TRBJ2-7; TRBD1 agrees at 7 bases. The CDR3 is made up of 14 amino acids. Germline CDR1 and CDR2: SGHVS and FQNEAQ. V lost 3 bases and J lost 3; bases outside the gene matches: 5. The CDR3 DNA is TGTGCCAGCAGCTTCCCAGGGGGTTTCTACGAGCAGTACTTC. It specifies CASSFPGGFYEQYF.

The table lists this clone with a few counts. The chain recombines TRBV6-6 with TRBJ1-2; possible D gene TRBD1, 6 bases. This CDR3 has 14 amino acids. Trimming pared 5 bases from V and 4 bases from J, leaving 14 bases between. The germline V gene has CDR1 MNHNY and CDR2 SVGAGI (reference sequence). The CDR3: CASSRSQGPYGYTF. Here the CDR3 DNA reads TGTGCCAGCAGTCGGTCCCAGGGGCCCTATGGCTACACCTTC.

Only a few counts were recorded for this clone. This chain connects TRBV6-5 to TRBJ1-3; TRBD1 agrees at 8 bases. Germline trimming cut 5 bases from V and 4 bases from J; bases unmatched to any gene: 4. The CDR3 is made up of 14 amino acids. Looked up from germline, CDR1 is MNHEY and CDR2 is SVGAGI. In DNA form, the CDR3 reads TGTGCCAGCAGTCAGACAGGGGTCGGAAACACCATATATTTT. Translation gives CASSQTGVGNTIYF.

This clone was seen only a few times. The chain joins TRBV27 to TRBJ1-3, with D possibly matching TRBD1 (5 bases). The germline CDR1 and CDR2 sequences are MNHEY and SMNVEV (reference sequence). This CDR3 has 16 amino acids. With 2 bases removed from V and 0 bases from J, the gap between germline ends came to 11 bases. The CDR3 region is CASSLQGSRSGNTIYF. The CDR3 region has the DNA TGTGCCAGCAGTTTACAGGGATCCCGCTCTGGAAACACCATATATTTT.

V gene TRBV30 combines with J gene TRBJ2-3; unclear D gene. The CDR3 spans 11 residues. The V gene's germline CDR1 is GTSNPN and CDR2 SVGIG (reference sequence). V was pared by 7 bases and J by 6 bases, with 11 bases between. CDR3 protein: CASKSGDTQYF. CDR3 nucleotide sequence: TGTGCCTCTAAGAGTGGGGATACGCAGTATTTT.

This clone has more than one count but fewer than ten. The CDR3 region is CAWSRGKEQYF. CDR3 nucleotide sequence: TGTGCCTGGAGCCGGGGGAAGGAGCAGTACTTC. The chain has TRBV30 and TRBJ2-7; D possibly corresponds to TRBD2 (6 bases). V gave up 3 bases and J gave up 7 bases, with 10 bases separating them. CDR1 and CDR2 (germline): GTSNPN, SVGIG (reference sequence). CDR3 length: 11 residues.

The chain couples TRBV4-1 to TRBJ1-1; D perhaps matches TRBD1 (5 bases). Trimming left V 0 bases short and J 3 bases short, with 17 bases between. The CDR3 covers 17 residues. Germline CDR1 and CDR2: MGHRA and YSYEKL. The CDR3 region has the DNA TGCGCCAGCAGCCAAGATTTAGACTATACGGGGGACACTGAAGCTTTCTTT. This sequence encodes CASSQDLDYTGDTEAFF.

The rearrangement joins TRBV5-1 to TRBJ2-5; the match to TRBD1 covers 7 bases. This CDR3 contains 15 residues. Looked up from germline, CDR1 is SGHRS and CDR2 is YFSETQ. V shed 4 bases, J shed 6 bases, and the junction held 12 bases outside the gene matches. The CDR3 protein is CASSRGGDGWKTQYF. CDR3 in DNA: TGCGCCAGCAGCAGAGGGGGCGATGGTTGGAAGACCCAGTACTTC.

The chain uses TRBV7-6 and TRBJ1-1; D not resolved. The germline V and J ends were trimmed by 3 bases and 4 bases, with 9 bases remaining between them. This CDR3 has 13 amino acids. Germline V gene data show CDR1 as SGHVS and CDR2 as FNYEAQ. CDR3 sequence: CASSFQMGTEAFF. For the CDR3, the DNA is TGTGCCAGCAGCTTCCAAATGGGCACTGAAGCTTTCTTT.

V and J are TRBV7-9 and TRBJ1-2, with 11 bases aligning to TRBD1. CDR1 is SEHNR, CDR2 FQNEAQ, per germline (reference sequence). There are 15 residues in the CDR3. J was trimmed by 4 bases and V by 6 bases; bases with no gene match: 7. The CDR3 DNA reads TGTGCCAGCAGATTCGGACAGGGGGCCCCCTATGGCTACACCTTC. Translation gives CASRFGQGAPYGYTF.

The chain is built from TRBV9 and TRBJ1-1; no clear D. The V end was cut by 3 bases, the J end by 3 bases, with 15 bases between. Germline V CDR1 and CDR2: SGDLS, YYNGEE. The CDR3 loop spans 15 amino acids. The DNA of the CDR3 is TGTGCCAGCAGCGACTCGGTGAGATATTACACTGAAGCTTTCTTT. Translated: CASSDSVRYYTEAFF.

This rearrangement joins TRBV30 to TRBJ1-3; TRBD1 might be the D (6 bases). This CDR3 spans 13 amino acids. In germline, CDR1 is GTSNPN, CDR2 SVGIG (reference sequence). The V gene lost 8 bases and the J gene lost 0 bases, with 11 bases spanning the gap. CDR3 in amino acids: CATQGNSGNTIYF. CDR3 sequence (DNA): TGTGCCACACAGGGAAACTCTGGAAACACCATATATTTT.

This clone was detected only once. V gene TRBV7-9 combines with J gene TRBJ1-5; the match to TRBD1 covers 7 bases. CDR3 length: 15 residues. Germline V gene data show CDR1 as SEHNR and CDR2 as FQNEAQ (reference sequence). Germline trimming cut 5 bases from V and 3 bases from J; bases unmatched to any gene: 7. CDR3 DNA: TGTGCCAGCAGCCCTCAGGGGGGTTCCAATCAGCCCCAGCATTTT. The encoded protein is CASSPQGGSNQPQHF.